One and the same sample provided the 25 T cell receptor beta chains below, sequenced in a study of shared clonotypes between healthy human individuals. The table came from immunoSEQ multiplex PCR; TCRdb's copy has only in-frame clones and leaves some out. Among about 640,000 clones listed, more than 70% were seen once. Sequencing was performed on memory CD4+ T cells sorted from blood. The subset was: CD45RA-negative fraction. These TCRs come from a woman aged 25-40 years in good health.

The chain combines TRBV6-1 with TRBJ2-7, with 7 bases that match TRBD1. The CDR3 has 14 residues. V lost 6 bases and J lost 0; bases outside the gene matches: 5. Germline CDR1 MNHNS, CDR2 SASEGT. CDR3 sequence reads: CASRGTAFSYEQYF. CDR3 DNA sequence: TGTGCCAGCAGAGGGACAGCATTCTCCTACGAGCAGTACTTC.

The chain combines TRBV9 with TRBJ2-1; the match to TRBD2 covers 9 bases. V trimming: 0 bases; J trimming: 3 bases; junction bases outside the gene matches: 7. CDR3 length equals 17 residues. CDR1 SGDLS and CDR2 YYNGEE come from the germline V gene. The DNA for the CDR3 is TGTGCCAGCAGCGTAGCTCTTGCGGGAGGGGACTACAATGAGCAGTTCTTC. It codes for CASSVALAGGDYNEQFF.

V gene TRBV6-1 combines with J gene TRBJ1-5; D is perhaps TRBD1 (5 bases). CDR1 MNHNS and CDR2 SASEGT come from the germline V gene. This CDR3 contains 13 residues. Between the trimmed V and J ends, which lost 8 bases and 1 base, there was a span of 9 bases. CDR3 region: CASGGASNQPQHF. The CDR3 bases are TGTGCCAGCGGGGGTGCCAGCAATCAGCCCCAGCATTTT.

V is TRBV25-1 and J is TRBJ2-7; D perhaps matches TRBD1 (5 bases). Germline loops: CDR1 MGHDK, CDR2 SYGVNS. Trimming shortened V by 4 bases and J by 5 bases, and 18 bases separated the two germline ends. CDR3 size: 15 residues. The CDR3 DNA reads as TGTGCCAGCAGTGTCCAAGGCTTGACGGACAACGAGCAGTACTTC. This sequence encodes CASSVQGLTDNEQYF.

The gene calls are TRBV28 and TRBJ2-1; TRBD2 matches at 7 bases. The CDR3 extends over 16 amino acids. The J segment lost 7 bases and the V segment lost 4 bases, leaving 13 bases of the junction unmatched. Germline CDR1 is MDHEN and CDR2 is SYDVKM. The CDR3, as DNA: TGTGCCAGCAGTTCCGCGAGCGGCGGGAGTTATAATGAGCAGTTCTTC. The encoded protein is CASSSASGGSYNEQFF.

This rearrangement joins TRBV6-6 to TRBJ2-6; the D is unclear. The CDR3 contains 15 residues. The V gene's germline CDR1 is MNHNY and CDR2 SVGAGI (reference sequence). The V end lost 2 bases, the J end lost 0 bases, and 5 bases lay between the germline ends. Here the CDR3 DNA reads TGTGCCAGCAGTTACCATCTCTCTGGGGCCAACGTCCTGACTTTC. This gives the protein CASSYHLSGANVLTF.

The chain recombines TRBV28 with TRBJ1-5, with 8 bases lining up with TRBD1. The V gene end was trimmed by 5 bases and the J gene end by 3 bases; junction bases not matched to a gene: 12. Germline-derived CDR1 and CDR2 are MDHEN and SYDVKM. This CDR3 is built from 17 residues. The CDR3 is CASSPLGGDRFNQPQHF. In DNA, the CDR3 is TGTGCCAGCAGTCCTTTGGGTGGGGACAGGTTCAATCAGCCCCAGCATTTT.

This clone was found a few times. The chain links TRBV19 to TRBJ1-5; TRBD1 matches 8 bases. V was clipped by 8 bases and J by 6 bases; unmatched bases: 6. Germline V gene sequence: CDR1 LNHDA, CDR2 SQIVND (reference sequence). This CDR3 comprises 13 residues. CDR3 region: CASETGVAQPQHF. The CDR3 DNA reads as TGTGCCAGTGAGACAGGGGTGGCTCAGCCCCAGCATTTT.

Of note for this clone: This could be a read error, since a much larger clone is one nucleotide away. CDR3 amino acids: CASSEQITGELFF. CDR3 sequence (DNA): TGCGCCAGCAGTGAACAGATCACCGGGGAGCTGTTTTTT. The V call is TRBV10-1, the J call TRBJ2-2, with D uncertain. This CDR3 region has 13 residues. With 3 bases removed from V and 4 bases from J, the gap between germline ends came to 6 bases. CDR1 and CDR2 from the germline V gene are WNHNN and SYGVQD (reference sequence).

This sequence joins TRBV19 and TRBJ2-3; 8 nucleotides agree with TRBD1. Germline CDR1 LNHDA, CDR2 SQIVND (reference sequence). Trimming removed 5 bases from V and 4 bases from J; junction bases left unmatched: 11. The CDR3 runs 16 residues. CDR3 in DNA: TGTGCCAGTAGTGTTCGACAGGGGTGGGGCGCAGATACGCAGTATTTT. This gives the protein CASSVRQGWGADTQYF.

The chain employs TRBV5-1 and TRBJ2-7; perhaps TRBD2 as D (5 bases). Germline V gene sequence: CDR1 SGHRS, CDR2 YFSETQ. Trimming left V 2 bases short and J 2 bases short, with 11 bases between. CDR3 size: 14 residues. The CDR3 DNA reads as TGCGCCAGCAGCTTAGGAGGAAGGCCCTACGAGCAGTACTTC. Protein: CASSLGGRPYEQYF. Complete variable domain (other parts from reference TRBV5-1 and TRBJ2-7): KAGVTQTPRYLIKTRGQQVTLSCSPISGHRSVSWYQQTPGQGLQFLFEYFSETQRNKGNFPGRFSGRQFSNSRSEMNVSTLELGDSALYLCASSLGGRPYEQYFGPGTRLTVT.

V gene TRBV7-2 combines with J gene TRBJ1-2, with 9 bases identical to TRBD1. Germline trimming cut 4 bases from V and 2 bases from J; bases unmatched to any gene: 2. Germline V CDR1 and CDR2: SGHTA, FQGNSA. This CDR3 region has 14 residues. The chain's CDR3 is CASSSGTGNYGYTF. The CDR3, as DNA: TGTGCCAGCAGCTCAGGGACAGGGAACTATGGCTACACCTTC. Using reference TRBV7-2 and TRBJ1-2 for the parts outside the CDR3, the full variable domain is GAGVSQSPSNKVTEKGKDVELRCDPISGHTALYWYRQSLGQGLEFLIYFQGNSAPDKSGLPSDRFSAERTGGSVSTLTIQRTQQEDSAVYLCASSSGTGNYGYTFGSGTRLTVV.

The chain carries TRBV2 and TRBJ1-5; D is unclear. This CDR3 spans 14 amino acids. CDR1 is SNHLY, CDR2 FYNNEI, per germline. Trimming stripped 5 bases from V and 0 bases from J, with 8 bases between. CDR3 DNA sequence: TGTGCCAGCAGTTGGACGGATAGCAATCAGCCCCAGCATTTT. It translates to CASSWTDSNQPQHF.

This chain connects TRBV6-1 to TRBJ1-5; maybe TRBD1 (5 bases). Germline V lookup: CDR1 MNHNS, CDR2 SASEGT. The CDR3 covers 14 residues. The ends were cut back, 1 base at V and 10 bases at J, with 14 bases in the middle. As DNA, the CDR3 is TGTGCCAGCAGTGAAGGGGGGTTAGGGTTACCCCAGCATTTT. Translating gives CASSEGGLGLPQHF.

The count of this clone is one. This rearrangement joins TRBV19 to TRBJ2-5; D gene unclear. The CDR3 runs 13 residues. From germline, CDR1 is LNHDA and CDR2 SQIVND (reference sequence). Trimming shortened V by 5 bases and J by 1 base, and 8 bases separated the two germline ends. CDR3 in DNA: TGTGCCAGTAGTGAGATCCCCCAAGAGACCCAGTACTTC. It yields the protein CASSEIPQETQYF.

V is TRBV27 and J is TRBJ2-1; 12 nucleotides align to TRBD2. J lost 9 bases, V lost 3 bases, and 6 bases had no gene match. Germline CDR1 is MNHEY and CDR2 is SMNVEV (reference sequence). The CDR3 has 15 amino acids. Here the CDR3 DNA reads TGTGCCAGCAGTTTGAGACTAGCGGGAGATGGTGAGCAGTTCTTC. Its protein is CASSLRLAGDGEQFF.

The chain has TRBV27 and TRBJ2-1; 10 bases map to TRBD2. With V trimmed by 6 bases and J by 8 bases, 19 bases remained unmatched. Germline assignment: CDR1 MNHEY and CDR2 SMNVEV (reference sequence). The CDR3 consists of 18 residues. DNA of the CDR3: TGTGCCAGCAGGAGAGCCCCGGGACTAGCGCCCTTATACGATGAGCAGTTCTTC. Translated, it gives CASRRAPGLAPLYDEQFF.

The chain links TRBV14 to TRBJ2-7, with TRBD1 matching 10 bases. This CDR3 is built from 15 residues. CDR1 is SGHDN and CDR2 is FVKESK in the germline V gene. The trim removed 3 bases at V and 2 bases at J, leaving 4 bases unmatched. The CDR3: CASSQTGGLTYEQYF. CDR3 nucleotides: TGTGCCAGCAGCCAGACAGGGGGCCTGACCTACGAGCAGTACTTC.

This clone was recorded only once. The V call is TRBV11-3, the J call TRBJ2-3; 9 bases fit TRBD2. This CDR3 has 16 residues. CDR1 is SGHNT and CDR2 is YENEEA in the germline V gene. The J segment lost 2 bases and the V segment lost 4 bases, leaving 7 bases of the junction unmatched. The CDR3 spells CASSSSLAGSTDTQYF. DNA of the CDR3: TGTGCCAGCAGCTCGAGTCTAGCGGGATCCACAGATACGCAGTATTTT.

The chain recombines TRBV29-1 with TRBJ2-1; 10 nucleotides line up with TRBD1. The CDR3 sequence is 19 residues long. V gave up 0 bases and J gave up 8 bases; unmatched junction bases: 19. CDR1 is SQVTM and CDR2 is ANQGSEA in the germline V gene. Here the CDR3 reads CSVEDPSTGGARLGYEQFF. The CDR3 DNA reads TGCAGCGTTGAAGACCCCTCGACAGGGGGCGCCCGACTCGGCTATGAGCAGTTCTTC.

This clone showed up just a few times. The identical CDR3 is also encoded by other nucleotide sequences in the sample. This chain connects TRBV5-1 to TRBJ2-3; the D is unclear. The length of the CDR3 is 12 residues. The V gene's germline CDR1 is SGHRS and CDR2 YFSETQ. V was clipped by 1 base and J by 3 bases, with 3 bases between them. The CDR3 bases are TGCGCCAGCAGCTTGAATACAGATACGCAGTATTTT. Translation: CASSLNTDTQYF.

The chain carries TRBV7-9 and TRBJ1-3; D unresolved. The CDR3 consists of 14 residues. The germline CDR1 and CDR2 sequences are SEHNR and FQNEAQ (reference sequence). V shed 1 base and J shed 3 bases, with 7 bases lying between them. This CDR3 is CASSLEAVGNTIYF. In DNA form, the CDR3 reads TGTGCCAGCAGCTTAGAGGCAGTTGGAAACACCATATATTTT.

The gene calls are TRBV27 and TRBJ2-1; TRBD2 matches at 12 bases. The CDR3 runs to 13 residues. V lost 7 bases, J lost 6 bases, and 1 base stayed unmatched. Per the germline V gene, CDR1 is MNHEY and CDR2 is SMNVEV (reference sequence). The CDR3 here is CASKLAGGNEQFF. The CDR3 DNA sequence: TGTGCCAGCAAACTAGCGGGAGGCAATGAGCAGTTCTTC.

The chain couples TRBV29-1 to TRBJ1-1; 9 bases fit TRBD1. V was pared by 6 bases and J by 5 bases, with 4 bases of the junction left unmatched. Germline V gene sequence: CDR1 SQVTM, CDR2 ANQGSEA. The CDR3 loop spans 12 amino acids. The CDR3 nucleotides read TGCAGCGTCCGGACAGGGGATACTGAAGCTTTCTTT. Translating it yields CSVRTGDTEAFF.

The chain couples TRBV27 to TRBJ2-7; D remains unclear. Looked up from germline, CDR1 is MNHEY and CDR2 is SMNVEV (reference sequence). Between the trimmed V and J ends, which lost 3 bases and 0 bases, there was a span of 9 bases. The CDR3 totals 14 residues. The CDR3, as DNA: TGTGCCAGCAGTTTCCGAGCAGGCTCCTACGAGCAGTACTTC. Amino acids: CASSFRAGSYEQYF.